Shown below are 3 T cell receptor beta chains from a single sample sequenced in a study of T cell responses to AZD1222 COVID-19 vaccine. The assay was immunoSEQ multiplex PCR, and TCRdb's table has in-frame clones only and misses some. The sample has some 140,000 clones, roughly 90% seen once. The sample was peripheral blood, taken on day 0 of AZD1222 vaccination. These receptor sequences come from an adult in good health.

The rearrangement uses TRBV2 and TRBJ1-2, with D uncertain. Germline CDR1 and CDR2: SNHLY and FYNNEI. With 6 bases removed from V and 8 bases from J, the gap between germline ends came to 22 bases. This CDR3 has 15 residues. The CDR3 region is CASSNWERRSGGYTF. The CDR3 DNA is TGTGCCAGCAGCAACTGGGAACGAAGAAGTGGGGGCTACACCTTC.

This chain joins TRBV6-5 and TRBJ2-2; D is undetermined. CDR3 length equals 16 residues. The germline V gene encodes CDR1 MNHEY and CDR2 SVGAGI. V dropped 2 bases and J dropped 4 bases, with 14 bases sitting between them. CDR3: CASSYGSTAPTGELFF. The CDR3 coding sequence is TGTGCCAGCAGTTACGGGTCCACAGCTCCCACCGGGGAGCTGTTTTTT.

CDR3 DNA sequence: TGTGCCAGCAGCGGGGGCCCGACAGGGTCGTACACTGAAGCTTTCTTT. It codes for CASSGGPTGSYTEAFF. This sequence joins TRBV7-2 and TRBJ1-1; TRBD1 agrees at 7 bases. The CDR3 length is 16 residues. V gave up 5 bases and J gave up 3 bases; unmatched junction bases: 12. Germline V gives CDR1 SGHTA, CDR2 FQGNSA.